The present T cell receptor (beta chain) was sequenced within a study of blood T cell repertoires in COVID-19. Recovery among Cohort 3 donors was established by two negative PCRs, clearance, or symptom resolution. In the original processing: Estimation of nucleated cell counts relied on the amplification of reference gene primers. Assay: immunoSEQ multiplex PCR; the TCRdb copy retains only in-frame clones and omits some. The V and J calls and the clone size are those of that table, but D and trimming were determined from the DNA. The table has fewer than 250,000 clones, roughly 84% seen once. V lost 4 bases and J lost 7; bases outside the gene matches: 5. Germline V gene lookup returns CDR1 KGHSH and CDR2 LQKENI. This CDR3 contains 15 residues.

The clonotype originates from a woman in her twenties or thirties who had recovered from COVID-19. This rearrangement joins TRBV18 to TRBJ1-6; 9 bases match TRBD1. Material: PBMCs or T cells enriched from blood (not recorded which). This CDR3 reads CASSLLQGANSPLHF. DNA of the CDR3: TGTGCCAGCTCACTACTACAGGGGGCGAATTCACCCCTCCACTTT. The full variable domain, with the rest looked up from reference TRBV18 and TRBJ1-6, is NAGVMQNPRHLVRRRGQEARLRCSPMKGHSHVYWYRQLPEEGLKFMVYLQKENIIDESGMPKERFSAEFPKEGPSILRIQQVVRGDSAAYFCASSLLQGANSPLHFGNGTRLTVT.